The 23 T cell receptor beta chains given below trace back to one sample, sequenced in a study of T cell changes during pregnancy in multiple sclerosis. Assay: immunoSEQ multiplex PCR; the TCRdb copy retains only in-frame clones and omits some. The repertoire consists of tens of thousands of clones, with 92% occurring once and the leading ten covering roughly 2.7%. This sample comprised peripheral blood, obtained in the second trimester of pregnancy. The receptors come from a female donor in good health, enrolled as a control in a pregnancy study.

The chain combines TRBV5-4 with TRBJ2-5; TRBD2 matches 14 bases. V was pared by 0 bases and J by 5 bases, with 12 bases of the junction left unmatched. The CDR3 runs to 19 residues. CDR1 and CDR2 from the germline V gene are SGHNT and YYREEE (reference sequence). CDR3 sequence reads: CASSLDRGTSGGLGETQYF. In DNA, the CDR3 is TGTGCCAGCAGCTTGGATCGTGGGACTAGCGGGGGTCTGGGGGAGACCCAGTACTTC.

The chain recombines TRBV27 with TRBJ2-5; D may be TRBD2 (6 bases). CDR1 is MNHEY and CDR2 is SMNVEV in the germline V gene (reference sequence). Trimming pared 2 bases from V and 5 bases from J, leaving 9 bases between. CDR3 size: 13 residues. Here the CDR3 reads CASSLGLRETQYF. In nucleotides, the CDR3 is TGTGCCAGCAGTTTAGGACTAAGGGAGACCCAGTACTTC.

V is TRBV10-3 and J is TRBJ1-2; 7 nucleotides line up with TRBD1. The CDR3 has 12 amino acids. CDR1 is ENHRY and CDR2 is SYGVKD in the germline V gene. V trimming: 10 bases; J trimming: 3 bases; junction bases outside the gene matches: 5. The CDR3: CASRDSYYGYTF. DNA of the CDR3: TGTGCCAGCCGGGACAGCTACTATGGCTACACCTTC.

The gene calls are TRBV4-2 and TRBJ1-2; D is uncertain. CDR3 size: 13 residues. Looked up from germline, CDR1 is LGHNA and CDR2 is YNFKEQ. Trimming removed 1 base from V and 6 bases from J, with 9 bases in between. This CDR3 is CASSQVQSHGYTF. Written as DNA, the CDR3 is TGTGCCAGCAGCCAAGTCCAGTCCCATGGCTACACCTTC.

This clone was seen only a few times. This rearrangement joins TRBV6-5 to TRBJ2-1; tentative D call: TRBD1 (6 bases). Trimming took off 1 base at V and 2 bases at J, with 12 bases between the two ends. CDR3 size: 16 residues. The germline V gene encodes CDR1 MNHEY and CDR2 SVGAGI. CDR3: CASSYYNRVTYNEQFF. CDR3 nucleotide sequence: TGTGCCAGCAGTTACTACAACAGGGTAACCTACAATGAGCAGTTCTTC.

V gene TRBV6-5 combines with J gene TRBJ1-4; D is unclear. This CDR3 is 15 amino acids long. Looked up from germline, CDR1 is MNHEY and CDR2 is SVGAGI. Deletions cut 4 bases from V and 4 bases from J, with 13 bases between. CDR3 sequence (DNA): TGTGCCAGCAGTTCCTTTAGTGGTTTTAATGAAAAACTGTTTTTT. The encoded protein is CASSSFSGFNEKLFF.

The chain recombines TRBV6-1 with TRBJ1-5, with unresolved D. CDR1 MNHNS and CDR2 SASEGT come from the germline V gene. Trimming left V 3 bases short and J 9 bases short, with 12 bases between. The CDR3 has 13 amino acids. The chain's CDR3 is CASSELPRGPQHF. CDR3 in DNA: TGTGCCAGCAGTGAGCTCCCTCGAGGGCCCCAGCATTTT.

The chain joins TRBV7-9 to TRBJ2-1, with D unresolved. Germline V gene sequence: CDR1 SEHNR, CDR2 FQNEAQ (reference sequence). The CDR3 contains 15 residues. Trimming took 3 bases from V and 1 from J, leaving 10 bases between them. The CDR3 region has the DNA TGTGCCAGCAGCTTGACTCTATGGTCCTACAATGAGCAGTTCTTC. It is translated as CASSLTLWSYNEQFF. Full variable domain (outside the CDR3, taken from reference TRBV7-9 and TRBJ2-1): DTGVSQNPRHKITKRGQNVTFRCDPISEHNRLYWYRQTLGQGPEFLTYFQNEAQLEKSRLLSDRFSAERPKGSFSTLEIQRTEQGDSAMYLCASSLTLWSYNEQFFGPGTRLTVL.

The CDR3: CASNLQGSRREETQYF. The CDR3 DNA reads as TGTGCCAGCAATCTACAGGGGAGCCGACGGGAAGAGACCCAGTACTTC. This sequence joins TRBV2 and TRBJ2-5; 7 bases agree with TRBD1. The CDR3 consists of 16 residues. From germline, CDR1 is SNHLY and CDR2 FYNNEI. V shed 7 bases and J 3 bases; nucleotides not matched to a gene: 14.

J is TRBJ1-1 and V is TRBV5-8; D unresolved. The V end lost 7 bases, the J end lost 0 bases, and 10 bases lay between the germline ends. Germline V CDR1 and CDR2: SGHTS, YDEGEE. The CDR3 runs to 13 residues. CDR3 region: CASQENMNTEAFF. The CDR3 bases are TGTGCCAGCCAGGAAAACATGAACACTGAAGCTTTCTTT.

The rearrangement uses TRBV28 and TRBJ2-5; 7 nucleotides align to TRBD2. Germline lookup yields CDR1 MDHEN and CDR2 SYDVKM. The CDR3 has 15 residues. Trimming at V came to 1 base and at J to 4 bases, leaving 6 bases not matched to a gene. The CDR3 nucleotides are TGTGCCAGCAGTTTATCGGCGGCGGGAGCAGAGACCCAGTACTTC. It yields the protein CASSLSAAGAETQYF.

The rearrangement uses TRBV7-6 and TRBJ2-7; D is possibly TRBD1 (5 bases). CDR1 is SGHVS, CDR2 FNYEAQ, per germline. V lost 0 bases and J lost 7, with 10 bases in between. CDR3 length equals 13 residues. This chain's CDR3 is CASSLARAREQYF. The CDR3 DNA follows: TGTGCCAGCAGCTTAGCCAGGGCTCGGGAGCAGTACTTC.

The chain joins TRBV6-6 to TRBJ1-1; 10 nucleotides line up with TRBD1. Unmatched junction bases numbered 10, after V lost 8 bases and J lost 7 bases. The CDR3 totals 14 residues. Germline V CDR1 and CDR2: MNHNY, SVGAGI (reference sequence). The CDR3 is CASDDRGRIIEAFF. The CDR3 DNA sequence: TGTGCCAGCGACGACAGGGGGCGAATTATTGAAGCTTTCTTT.

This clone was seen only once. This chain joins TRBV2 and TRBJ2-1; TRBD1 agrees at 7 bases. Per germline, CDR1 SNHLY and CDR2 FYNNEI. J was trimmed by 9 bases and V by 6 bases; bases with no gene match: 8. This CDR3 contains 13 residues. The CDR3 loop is CASRRQGGGEQFF. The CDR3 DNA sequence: TGTGCCAGCAGAAGACAGGGTGGAGGTGAGCAGTTCTTC.

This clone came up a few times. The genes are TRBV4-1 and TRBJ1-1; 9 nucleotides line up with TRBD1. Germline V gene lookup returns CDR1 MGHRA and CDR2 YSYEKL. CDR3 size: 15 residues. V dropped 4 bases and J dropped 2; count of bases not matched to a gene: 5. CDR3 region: CASSRPTGGNTEAFF. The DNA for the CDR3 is TGCGCCAGCAGCCGCCCGACAGGGGGAAACACTGAAGCTTTCTTT.

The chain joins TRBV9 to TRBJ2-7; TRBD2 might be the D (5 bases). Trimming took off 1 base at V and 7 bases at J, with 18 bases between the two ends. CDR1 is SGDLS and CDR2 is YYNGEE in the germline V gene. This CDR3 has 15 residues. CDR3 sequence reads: CASSVSGPPTGEQYF. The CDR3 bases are TGTGCCAGCAGCGTAAGTGGGCCACCAACGGGGGAGCAGTACTTC.

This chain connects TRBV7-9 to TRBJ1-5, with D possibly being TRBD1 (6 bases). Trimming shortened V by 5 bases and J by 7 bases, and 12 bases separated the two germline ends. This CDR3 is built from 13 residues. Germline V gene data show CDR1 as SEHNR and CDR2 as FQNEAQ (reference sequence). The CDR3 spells CASSEYRDQPQHF. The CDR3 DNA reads TGTGCCAGCAGCGAGTACAGGGACCAGCCCCAGCATTTT.

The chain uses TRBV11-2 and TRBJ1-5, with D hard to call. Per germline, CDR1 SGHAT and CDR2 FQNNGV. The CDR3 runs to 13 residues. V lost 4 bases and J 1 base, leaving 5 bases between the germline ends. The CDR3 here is CASSYRSNQPQHF. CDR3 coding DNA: TGTGCCAGCAGCTACAGAAGCAATCAGCCCCAGCATTTT.

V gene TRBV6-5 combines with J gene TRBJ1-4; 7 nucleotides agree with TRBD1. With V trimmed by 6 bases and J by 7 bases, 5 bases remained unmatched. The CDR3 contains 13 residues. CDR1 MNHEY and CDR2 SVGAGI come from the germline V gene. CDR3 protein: CASSWGQFEKLFF. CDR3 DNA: TGTGCCAGCAGCTGGGGACAGTTTGAAAAACTGTTTTTT.

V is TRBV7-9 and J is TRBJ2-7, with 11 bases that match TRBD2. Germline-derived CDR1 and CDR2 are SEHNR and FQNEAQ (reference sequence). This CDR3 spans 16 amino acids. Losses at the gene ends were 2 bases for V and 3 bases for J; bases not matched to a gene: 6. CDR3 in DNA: TGTGCCAGCAGCTTAAAGCTAGCGGGGGGCTTCTACGAGCAGTACTTC. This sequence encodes CASSLKLAGGFYEQYF.

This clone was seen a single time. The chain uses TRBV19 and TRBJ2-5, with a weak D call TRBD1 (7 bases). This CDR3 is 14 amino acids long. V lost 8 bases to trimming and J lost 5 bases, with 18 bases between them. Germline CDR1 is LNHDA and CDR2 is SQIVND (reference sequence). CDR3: CASGGTAGSETQYF. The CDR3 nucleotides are TGTGCCAGTGGCGGGACAGCAGGGTCGGAGACCCAGTACTTC.

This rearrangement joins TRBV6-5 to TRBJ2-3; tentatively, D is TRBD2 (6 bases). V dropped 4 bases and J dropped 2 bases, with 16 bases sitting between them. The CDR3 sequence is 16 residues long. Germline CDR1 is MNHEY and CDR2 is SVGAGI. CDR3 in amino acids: CASSSTGAANTDTQYF. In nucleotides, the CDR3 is TGTGCCAGCAGTTCAACGGGAGCGGCAAACACAGATACGCAGTATTTT.

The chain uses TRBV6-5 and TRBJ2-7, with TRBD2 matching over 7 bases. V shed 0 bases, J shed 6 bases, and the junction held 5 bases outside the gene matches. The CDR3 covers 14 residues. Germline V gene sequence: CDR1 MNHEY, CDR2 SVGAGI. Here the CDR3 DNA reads TGTGCCAGCAGTTACTCGGGGGGGGGTTCCGAGCAGTACTTC. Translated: CASSYSGGGSEQYF.